These 14 T cell receptor beta chains were sequenced from one sample in a study of blood T cell repertoires in COVID-19. Some clones are missing from TCRdb's copy, which holds only in-frame ones; the method was immunoSEQ multiplex PCR. Seen here are 150,000 to 200,000 clones, about 89% observed once, and the top ten hold around 7%. The material sequenced was peripheral blood. The receptors stem from a middle-aged man with acute or convalescent COVID-19.

The chain joins TRBV6-5 to TRBJ2-1; the D gene is possibly TRBD2 (5 bases). V was shortened by 2 bases and J by 2 bases, with 10 bases between the two germline ends. This CDR3 comprises 15 residues. Germline-derived CDR1 and CDR2 are MNHEY and SVGAGI. CDR3 nucleotide sequence: TGTGCCAGCAGTTACCGGAGGTCCACCTACAATGAGCAGTTCTTC. It yields the protein CASSYRRSTYNEQFF.

The sample holds one count of this clone. This chain uses TRBV9 with TRBJ2-3; the D gene is possibly TRBD1 (5 bases). Germline CDR1 reads SGDLS; CDR2 reads YYNGEE. V was shortened by 3 bases and J by 3 bases, with 11 bases between the two germline ends. CDR3 length equals 14 residues. CDR3 in amino acids: CASSAGHRTDTQYF. The CDR3 nucleotides are TGTGCCAGCAGCGCCGGACACAGGACAGATACGCAGTATTTT.

This chain links TRBV28 with TRBJ1-5; TRBD1 matches at 9 bases. V shed 9 bases and J 4 bases; nucleotides not matched to a gene: 4. CDR1 is MDHEN and CDR2 is SYDVKM in the germline V gene. The CDR3 runs 13 residues. The CDR3: CASWTGVNQPQHF. CDR3 nucleotide sequence: TGTGCCAGTTGGACAGGGGTTAATCAGCCCCAGCATTTT.

This sequence joins TRBV7-9 and TRBJ1-1; weak D call: TRBD1 (5 bases). Looked up from germline, CDR1 is SEHNR and CDR2 is FQNEAQ (reference sequence). This CDR3 region has 14 residues. V lost 2 bases and J lost 2, with 9 bases in between. In DNA, the CDR3 is TGTGCCAGCAGCTTACGGGGGAGTAACACTGAAGCTTTCTTT. Its protein is CASSLRGSNTEAFF.

The CDR3 protein is CASSESRDRGNSPLHF. Written as DNA, the CDR3 is TGCGCCAGCAGTGAGTCGAGGGACAGGGGAAATTCACCCCTCCACTTT. This chain joins TRBV10-1 and TRBJ1-6; 10 bases are shared with TRBD1. Trimming at V came to 0 bases and at J to 7 bases, leaving 3 bases not matched to a gene. The CDR3 is 16 residues long. The germline CDR1 and CDR2 sequences are WNHNN and SYGVQD (reference sequence).

There are a few counts of this clone. The chain joins TRBV7-9 to TRBJ2-7; D is uncertain. Trimming shortened V by 7 bases and J by 3 bases, and 10 bases separated the two germline ends. The V gene's germline CDR1 is SEHNR and CDR2 FQNEAQ (reference sequence). The CDR3 totals 12 residues. CDR3 region: CASTSSFYEQYF. For the CDR3, the DNA is TGTGCCAGCACCTCGTCCTTCTACGAGCAGTACTTC.

The rearrangement uses TRBV5-8 and TRBJ2-5, with 9 bases that match TRBD1. The V and J ends lost 1 base and 0 bases, in that order; junction bases with no gene match: 1. The germline gives CDR1 SGHTS, CDR2 YDEGEE. The CDR3 contains 15 residues. CDR3 loop: CASSLWDRDQETQYF. The DNA of the CDR3 is TGTGCCAGCAGCTTGTGGGACAGGGACCAAGAGACCCAGTACTTC.

V and J are TRBV6-6 and TRBJ2-2; tentatively, D is TRBD1 (5 bases). V lost 7 bases and J 7 bases, leaving 13 bases between the germline ends. The V gene's germline CDR1 is MNHNY and CDR2 SVGAGI (reference sequence). This CDR3 spans 13 amino acids. The CDR3 loop is CASTLGANGELFF. The CDR3 nucleotides read TGTGCCAGCACCCTAGGGGCGAACGGGGAGCTGTTTTTT.

V is TRBV4-3 and J is TRBJ1-6, with D uncertain. The V end lost 8 bases, the J end lost 7 bases, and 15 bases lay between the germline ends. This CDR3 spans 14 amino acids. Germline-derived CDR1 and CDR2 are LGHNA and YSLEER. CDR3: CASGVRNRNSPLHF. The CDR3 DNA reads as TGCGCCAGCGGTGTTCGGAACAGAAATTCACCCCTCCACTTT.

This rearrangement joins TRBV4-1 to TRBJ1-2; 7 positions agree with TRBD1. The CDR3 is 13 residues long. The V gene's germline CDR1 is MGHRA and CDR2 YSYEKL. V lost 3 bases and J lost 5; bases outside the gene matches: 3. CDR3 coding DNA: TGCGCCAGCAGCCAGCAGGGGGGATATGGCTACACCTTC. This translates into CASSQQGGYGYTF.

The chain employs TRBV9 and TRBJ1-1; D is ambiguous. Trimming removed 0 bases at V and 1 base at J, with 7 bases between. The CDR3 is made up of 14 amino acids. Germline CDR1 reads SGDLS; CDR2 reads YYNGEE. The CDR3 region is CASSVASANTEAFF. The CDR3 DNA is TGTGCCAGCAGCGTAGCCAGTGCGAACACTGAAGCTTTCTTT.

The chain combines TRBV10-3 with TRBJ2-3, with no clear D. The CDR3 is 12 residues long. V was clipped by 1 base and J by 5 bases, with 4 bases between them. Germline assignment: CDR1 ENHRY and CDR2 SYGVKD. This CDR3 is CAISEYRDTQYF. The CDR3 nucleotides are TGTGCCATCAGTGAGTATAGAGATACGCAGTATTTT.

This clone was found once. In DNA, the CDR3 is TGTGCCAGCCGGGGGGCTAGCTCCTACAATGAGCAGTTCTTC. This sequence encodes CASRGASSYNEQFF. The V and J genes are TRBV6-5 and TRBJ2-1, with a tentative D call TRBD2 (7 bases). The germline V gene has CDR1 MNHEY and CDR2 SVGAGI. Trimming took 8 bases from V and 0 from J, leaving 11 bases between them. The CDR3 is made up of 14 amino acids.

The chain combines TRBV13 with TRBJ2-2; TRBD2 matches 15 bases. This CDR3 is 17 amino acids long. V shed 3 bases and J 7 bases; nucleotides not matched to a gene: 6. Germline V gene lookup returns CDR1 PRHDT and CDR2 FYEKMQ (reference sequence). The CDR3 nucleotides are TGTGCCAGCAGCTTCGGACTAGCGGGGGGGCCAGGCGGGGAGCTGTTTTTT. Its protein is CASSFGLAGGPGGELFF.